This T cell receptor beta chain was identified in a study of early T cells in non-severe SARS-CoV-2 infection. The library protocol tagged individual cDNA molecules with unique molecular identifiers. TCRdb re-analysed the 5' RACE reads in MiXCR, keeping a single row per CDR3 protein. The sample includes under 85,000 distinct CDR3 sequences, about 14% of them seen just once. This clonotype came up many times. Trimming removed 4 bases at V and 5 bases at J, with 15 bases between. Germline V gene sequence: CDR1 SEHNR, CDR2 FQNEAQ (reference sequence). There are 14 residues in the CDR3. The TCR sequence derives from an adult who was a healthcare worker with PCR-confirmed SARS-CoV-2 infection or an uninfected control (not recorded which). The sample in question was whole blood, obtained at baseline. This chain joins TRBV7-9 and TRBJ2-7; possibly TRBD1 for D (6 bases). The CDR3 reads CASSWVQGSDEQYF. The DNA of the CDR3 is TGTGCCAGCAGCTGGGTTCAGGGGAGCGACGAGCAGTACTTC.